These T cell receptor beta chains were read from a single sample in a study of shared clonotypes between healthy human individuals. Produced via immunoSEQ multiplex PCR; TCRdb's table is partial and in-frame only. The sample gives some 1,100,000 clones, around 78% of which show up once; approximately 0.56% is in the top ten. The sample was memory CD4+ T cells from PBMCs. The receptor set was obtained from a man aged 18 to 29 in good health. Some clones in this sample may be carry-over from other donors' samples. Both conserved end residues are part of each CDR3. D genes are given only for firm matches. A clone size is listed for some rows: how often the clone was seen (once, few, many), or a class if it is expanded.

j_call v_call clone_size d_call cdr3_aa cdr3_nt
TRBJ2-1 TRBV5-1 . TRBD2 CASSMIAGPYNEQFF TGCGCCAGCAGCATGATAGCGGGTCCCTACAATGAGCAGTTCTTC
TRBJ2-3 TRBV5-1 few TRBD2 CASSPETSGGTDTQYF TGCGCCAGCAGCCCAGAGACTAGCGGGGGCACAGATACGCAGTATTTT
TRBJ2-2 TRBV18 . . CASSPPLSPSAGELFF TGTGCCAGCTCGCCTCCGTTGTCCCCAAGTGCCGGGGAGCTGTTTTTT
TRBJ2-1 TRBV4-2 . TRBD2 CASSQDGRDEIEQFF TGTGCCAGCAGCCAAGACGGGAGGGATGAAATTGAGCAGTTCTTC
TRBJ2-5 TRBV7-8 . . CASSLLGPRAETQYF TGTGCCAGCAGCTTATTGGGGCCGCGAGCGGAGACCCAGTACTTC
TRBJ1-3 TRBV5-1 . TRBD1 CASSDGQGHTIYF TGCGCCAGCAGCGACGGACAGGGGCACACCATATATTTT
TRBJ1-2 TRBV10-3 few TRBD1 CAISDQGDYGYTF TGTGCCATCAGTGACCAGGGGGACTATGGCTACACCTTC
TRBJ2-1 TRBV11-2 once TRBD1 CASSLDREGATFF TGTGCCAGCAGCTTAGATCGAGAGGGGGCAACGTTCTTC
TRBJ2-2 TRBV11-2 . . CASSLVGDRGGGELFF TGTGCCAGCAGCTTAGTCGGAGATCGTGGGGGCGGGGAGCTGTTTTTT
TRBJ1-2 TRBV6-5 . TRBD1 CASSYAGTGYYGYTF TGTGCCAGCAGTTACGCCGGGACAGGGTACTATGGCTACACCTTC
TRBJ2-1 TRBV7-9 . . CASSPPPPGRYNEQFF TGTGCCAGCAGCCCCCCGCCCCCCGGTAGGTACAATGAGCAGTTCTTC
TRBJ1-3 TRBV6-5 . . CASSRGYSSGNTIYF TGTGCCAGCAGTAGGGGATATTCCTCTGGAAACACCATATATTTT
TRBJ2-2 TRBV5-1 . TRBD2 CATQGLAGATAGELFF TGCGCCACCCAGGGACTAGCGGGAGCTACGGCCGGGGAGCTGTTTTTT
TRBJ1-3 TRBV28 few . CASISGATGNTIYF TGTGCCAGCATTTCAGGGGCGACTGGAAACACCATATATTTT
TRBJ2-7 TRBV25-1 once TRBD1 CASSLGTGNSYEQYF TGTGCCAGCAGTCTAGGGACAGGGAATTCCTACGAGCAGTACTTC
TRBJ2-1 TRBV7-2 . TRBD2 CASSRVREKYNEQFF TGTGCCAGCAGCCGGGTGCGGGAGAAATACAATGAGCAGTTCTTC